This passage covers 26 T cell receptor beta chains from one sample sequenced in a study of T cell responses to AZD1222 COVID-19 vaccine. TCRdb's copy holds only in-frame clones and misses some; the assay was immunoSEQ multiplex PCR. This table has tens of thousands of clones, about 92% appearing once. Sequencing was performed on peripheral blood, taken on day 0 of AZD1222 vaccination. These receptors came from an adult in good health.

J is TRBJ2-3 and V is TRBV7-2; 7 bases fit TRBD2. The ends lost 8 bases at V and 3 bases at J; junction bases unmatched: 11. Germline loops: CDR1 SGHTA, CDR2 FQGNSA. The CDR3 spans 15 residues. The CDR3 DNA reads as TGTGCCAGCGCGTCGGGGCGGGAGTTTACAGATACGCAGTATTTT. Translation gives CASASGREFTDTQYF.

This clone was seen only a few times. The rearrangement links TRBV18 to TRBJ2-2; 9 nucleotides align to TRBD2. The ends lost 0 bases at V and 7 bases at J; junction bases unmatched: 6. CDR1 is KGHSH and CDR2 is LQKENI in the germline V gene. The CDR3 is 16 residues long. In DNA, the CDR3 is TGTGCCAGCTCACCACCTGCGGGAGGGCTGAGCGGGGAGCTGTTTTTT. Residues: CASSPPAGGLSGELFF.

This sequence joins TRBV27 and TRBJ1-3; D is unresolved. The CDR3 is made up of 13 amino acids. The germline CDR1 and CDR2 sequences are MNHEY and SMNVEV (reference sequence). The ends were cut back, 6 bases at V and 3 bases at J, with 9 bases in the middle. The CDR3 DNA reads TGTGCCAGCAGCCTAAGTGATGGAAACACCATATATTTT. Translated: CASSLSDGNTIYF.

The gene calls are TRBV15 and TRBJ1-4, with a tentative D call TRBD1 (6 bases). CDR1 is LNHNV and CDR2 is YYDKDF in the germline V gene (reference sequence). The CDR3 is 16 residues long. The germline V and J ends were trimmed by 1 base and 7 bases, with 16 bases remaining between them. This CDR3 reads CATSRVWAGAGEKLFF. The DNA of the CDR3 is TGTGCCACCAGCAGAGTTTGGGCGGGGGCTGGTGAAAAACTGTTTTTT.

This clone was seen only once. The rearrangement links TRBV28 to TRBJ2-3, with a possible D match to TRBD2 (6 bases). This CDR3 has 15 residues. The V end was cut by 6 bases, the J end by 2 bases, with 15 bases between. The germline V gene encodes CDR1 MDHEN and CDR2 SYDVKM. CDR3 sequence: CASSPGGAHTDTQYF. Written as DNA, the CDR3 is TGTGCCAGCAGCCCCGGAGGGGCCCACACAGATACGCAGTATTTT.

The gene calls are TRBV15 and TRBJ2-7, with 7 bases aligning to TRBD2. This CDR3 is 11 amino acids long. The V gene end was trimmed by 8 bases and the J gene end by 3 bases; junction bases not matched to a gene: 1. The V gene's germline CDR1 is LNHNV and CDR2 YYDKDF (reference sequence). The CDR3 sequence is CATWGGYEQYF. CDR3 coding DNA: TGTGCCACCTGGGGGGGCTACGAGCAGTACTTC.

The rearrangement links TRBV19 to TRBJ2-3; D perhaps matches TRBD2 (6 bases). This CDR3 has 13 residues. The V and J ends lost 8 bases and 3 bases respectively, with 12 bases between them. CDR1 is LNHDA, CDR2 SQIVND, per germline (reference sequence). The CDR3 reads CASGTGNTDTQYF. CDR3 DNA sequence: TGTGCCAGTGGGACTGGCAATACAGATACGCAGTATTTT.

V usage is TRBV7-9 and J usage is TRBJ2-7, with 9 positions matching TRBD1. The V gene end was trimmed by 4 bases and the J gene end by 5 bases; junction bases not matched to a gene: 12. The CDR3 is 16 amino acids. CDR1 and CDR2 (germline): SEHNR, FQNEAQ (reference sequence). CDR3 coding DNA: TGTGCCAGCAGCTCCCCCAGGGGACAGGGTTACCACGAGCAGTACTTC. This gives the protein CASSSPRGQGYHEQYF.

This chain connects TRBV29-1 to TRBJ2-2; TRBD1 matches at 8 bases. Germline-derived CDR1 and CDR2 are SQVTM and ANQGSEA. V lost 1 base and J lost 7; bases outside the gene matches: 5. The length of the CDR3 is 14 residues. The CDR3 loop is CSVEGRQGNGELFF. DNA of the CDR3: TGCAGCGTTGAAGGTCGACAGGGGAACGGGGAGCTGTTTTTT.

The V gene is TRBV7-9, the J gene TRBJ1-3; D is unclear. The germline V gene has CDR1 SEHNR and CDR2 FQNEAQ (reference sequence). Trimming removed 1 base at V and 0 bases at J, with 7 bases between. The CDR3 totals 15 residues. The CDR3 bases are TGTGCCAGCAGCTTAGACGGGAGCTCTGGAAACACCATATATTTT. Its translation: CASSLDGSSGNTIYF.

The chain recombines TRBV9 with TRBJ2-3, with D possibly called TRBD1 or TRBD2 (5 bases each). Trimming cost V 4 bases and J 2 bases, with 14 bases left between them. This CDR3 comprises 15 residues. Germline CDR1 and CDR2: SGDLS and YYNGEE. The CDR3 nucleotides are TGTGCCAGCAGCTTCGCCGGGGCAAACACAGATACGCAGTATTTT. It is translated as CASSFAGANTDTQYF.

The chain carries TRBV2 and TRBJ2-5; D uncertain. The CDR3 is made up of 15 amino acids. The germline gives CDR1 SNHLY, CDR2 FYNNEI. Trimming removed 1 base from V and 4 bases from J, with 13 bases in between. CDR3 residues: CASSEEARPGETQYF. Here the CDR3 DNA reads TGTGCCAGCAGTGAAGAGGCCAGGCCTGGAGAGACCCAGTACTTC.

This chain links TRBV6-5 with TRBJ1-5, with unresolved D. Deletions cut 8 bases from V and 7 bases from J, with 6 bases between. Germline V gene data show CDR1 as MNHEY and CDR2 as SVGAGI. This CDR3 is 10 amino acids long. The CDR3 coding sequence is TGTGCCAGCGGGGTGCAGCCCCAGCATTTT. Its protein product is CASGVQPQHF.

The rearrangement joins TRBV18 to TRBJ2-3; TRBD2 agrees at 8 bases. Germline CDR1 reads KGHSH; CDR2 reads LQKENI. The CDR3 extends over 16 amino acids. The V and J ends lost 2 bases and 0 bases, in that order; junction bases with no gene match: 4. For the CDR3, the DNA is TGTGCCAGCTCACCAGGCGGGGGGAAGAGCACAGATACGCAGTATTTT. Protein product: CASSPGGGKSTDTQYF.

The rearrangement links TRBV24-1 to TRBJ2-5; tentative D call: TRBD1 (8 bases). The germline gives CDR1 KGHDR, CDR2 SFDVKD. The length of the CDR3 is 16 residues. V was clipped by 2 bases and J by 3 bases, with 15 bases between them. CDR3 bases: TGTGCCACCAGTGATTCGACAGGGGCGGGGGAAGAGACCCAGTACTTC. This encodes CATSDSTGAGEETQYF.

This clone was observed a handful of times. The rearrangement links TRBV2 to TRBJ2-5; 9 bases are shared with TRBD1. CDR1 is SNHLY, CDR2 FYNNEI, per germline. With V trimmed by 4 bases and J by 5 bases, 8 bases remained unmatched. This CDR3 is 15 amino acids long. The CDR3 here is CASSGLTGGLETQYF. CDR3 DNA sequence: TGTGCCAGCAGTGGACTGACAGGGGGACTGGAGACCCAGTACTTC.

The V and J genes are TRBV27 and TRBJ2-7; tentative D call: TRBD1 (5 bases). Germline CDR1 is MNHEY and CDR2 is SMNVEV (reference sequence). Trimming shortened V by 5 bases and J by 0 bases, and 14 bases separated the two germline ends. This CDR3 comprises 15 residues. The CDR3 here is CASSPPPGYSYEQYF. The DNA of the CDR3 is TGTGCCAGCAGTCCCCCCCCAGGGTACTCCTACGAGCAGTACTTC.

This clone was detected once. The CDR3 nucleotides read TGTGCCAGCAGCTTGGGGGGGGCAACCTACGAGCAGTACTTC. Its protein product is CASSLGGATYEQYF. The chain couples TRBV11-3 to TRBJ2-7; D is perhaps TRBD2 (7 bases). V lost 3 bases to trimming and J lost 2 bases, with 11 bases between them. The CDR3 is 14 amino acids. Germline-derived CDR1 and CDR2 are SGHNT and YENEEA.

The chain is built from TRBV5-4 and TRBJ2-2; D possibly corresponds to TRBD2 (6 bases). This CDR3 is built from 15 residues. CDR1 is SGHNT, CDR2 YYREEE, per germline (reference sequence). Deletions cut 0 bases from V and 4 bases from J, with 10 bases between. The chain's CDR3 is CASSLGLVATGELFF. The CDR3 DNA is TGTGCCAGCAGCTTGGGACTAGTAGCCACCGGGGAGCTGTTTTTT.

The V call is TRBV18, the J call TRBJ1-1; D is undetermined. Germline V gives CDR1 KGHSH, CDR2 LQKENI. The CDR3 covers 13 residues. Trimming cost V 4 bases and J 2 bases, with 8 bases left between them. The CDR3 protein is CASSRSRNTEAFF. For the CDR3, the DNA is TGTGCCAGCTCACGGTCCAGAAACACTGAAGCTTTCTTT.

The chain combines TRBV21-1 with TRBJ2-7; whether TRBD1, the table's D call, matches the DNA was not checked. TRBV21-1 is a pseudogene locus. The CDR3 consists of 15 residues. The CDR3 DNA reads as TGTGCCAGCAGCAAGGCGGACACCAGCTCCTACGAGCAGTACTTC. Translated, it gives CASSKADTSSYEQYF.

In this sample, this clone turned up once. The CDR3 DNA sequence: TGTGCCAGCACCCGGGACAGGGGGGGGTATGGCTACACCTTC. This gives the protein CASTRDRGGYGYTF. The chain is built from TRBV28 and TRBJ1-2; 11 nucleotides match TRBD1. Germline CDR1 reads MDHEN; CDR2 reads SYDVKM. V gave up 7 bases and J gave up 5 bases; unmatched junction bases: 6. This CDR3 is 14 amino acids long.

Here the CDR3 DNA reads TGTGCCAGCAGTCCAGGGGGGATCAATGAGCAGTTCTTC. Encoded protein: CASSPGGINEQFF. V and J are TRBV6-5 and TRBJ2-1, with a weak D call TRBD1 (7 bases). CDR3 size: 13 residues. Germline assignment: CDR1 MNHEY and CDR2 SVGAGI. Deletions cut 5 bases from V and 6 bases from J, with 11 bases between.

This chain uses TRBV2 with TRBJ1-1; perhaps TRBD1 as D (6 bases). Germline V gene lookup returns CDR1 SNHLY and CDR2 FYNNEI. The CDR3 runs 14 residues. V lost 6 bases and J 3 bases, leaving 14 bases between the germline ends. The CDR3 reads CASRTTGTYTEAFF. The CDR3 DNA is TGTGCCAGCAGGACTACAGGGACTTACACTGAAGCTTTCTTT.

The gene calls are TRBV18 and TRBJ1-1; D unresolved. V was cut by 3 bases and J by 1 base, with 12 bases left in between. The CDR3 is made up of 15 amino acids. Looked up from germline, CDR1 is KGHSH and CDR2 is LQKENI. The CDR3 DNA reads TGTGCCAGCTCACCCGGCAGTGTTACGAACACTGAAGCTTTCTTT. This gives the protein CASSPGSVTNTEAFF.

The DNA of the CDR3 is TGTGCCAGCAAGGTCCCCAGCTCCTACGAGCAGTACTTC. Its translation: CASKVPSSYEQYF. V and J are TRBV6-5 and TRBJ2-7; D unresolved. In germline, CDR1 is MNHEY, CDR2 SVGAGI. Trimming stripped 7 bases from V and 0 bases from J, with 10 bases between. CDR3 length equals 13 residues.